This is a list of T cell receptor beta chains from one sample in a study of shared clonotypes between healthy human individuals. This table comes from immunoSEQ multiplex PCR, and its TCRdb copy is limited to in-frame clones, with some not included. The data show approximately 2.5 million clones, approximately 93% seen once. Source material: naive CD4+ T cells from PBMCs. These TCRs come from a man younger than 30 in good health. Some clones in this sample may be carry-over from other donors' samples. The CDR3 runs from the conserved cysteine through the conserved F or W. The D gene is left open where the match is weak. Expanded clones get a size class; other rows say once, few or many, or leave the size out.

TGTGCCAGCAGCTCCCGGCAGTTACCCTATGGCTACACCTTC,CASSSRQLPYGYTF,TRBJ1-2,once,-,TRBV9
TGCGCCAGCAGCTTCGGACAAGCTTCTAATGAAAAACTGTTTTTT,CASSFGQASNEKLFF,TRBJ1-4,-,-,TRBV5-1
TGTGCCAGAAGCCCATGCTATAACAGGGGTGACGAGCAGTACTTC,CARSPCYNRGDEQYF,TRBJ2-7,-,TRBD1,TRBV5-3
TGTGCCAGCAGCTTGTTGGTCCAAAGCTATTACACTGAAGCTTTCTTT,CASSLLVQSYYTEAFF,TRBJ1-1,-,-,TRBV5-6
TGTGCCAGCTCATTCCAGACAGGGTACCAAGAGACCCAGTACTTC,CASSFQTGYQETQYF,TRBJ2-5,-,TRBD1,TRBV18
TGTGCCAGCAGCTTTCACGGTCCGAGGGGACCGGCGGCGACCCAGTACTTC,CASSFHGPRGPAATQYF,TRBJ2-5,-,-,TRBV7-2
TGCGCCAAAAGCCCCGGCGGAACACCTTACAATGAGCAGTTCTTC,CAKSPGGTPYNEQFF,TRBJ2-1,once,-,TRBV10-1
TGTGCCTGGAGTGCCAACCTCCTTGGTGAAAAACTGTTTTTT,CAWSANLLGEKLFF,TRBJ1-4,-,-,TRBV30
TGTGCCACCAGCAGAGATTGGTGGCCACCAAATCAGCCCCAGCATTTT,CATSRDWWPPNQPQHF,TRBJ1-5,-,-,TRBV15
TGCGCCAGCAGCTTGGGAGGACAGAGCTACGAGCAGTACTTC,CASSLGGQSYEQYF,TRBJ2-7,-,-,TRBV5-1
TGTGCCAGCAGCTTAGAGGGAGGGGGGCACACTGAAGCTTTCTTT,CASSLEGGGHTEAFF,TRBJ1-1,-,-,TRBV7-9
TGCGCCAGCAGCTTGACTAGCGGGCTTGACTTCACAGATACGCAGTATTTT,CASSLTSGLDFTDTQYF,TRBJ2-3,-,TRBD2,TRBV5-1
TGTGCCACCAGCAGACAGCTAACGAACACTGAAGCTTTCTTT,CATSRQLTNTEAFF,TRBJ1-1,few,-,TRBV15
TGCGCCAGCAGCTCTACGTTGGGGAATGAGCAGTTCTTC,CASSSTLGNEQFF,TRBJ2-1,-,-,TRBV5-1
TGCGCCAGCAGCCCAACAGGGGGCTACACTGAAGCTTTCTTT,CASSPTGGYTEAFF,TRBJ1-1,few,TRBD1,TRBV5-1
TGCGCCAGCAGCACTGGACTAGCGGGAGTAGAGACCGGGGAGCTGTTTTTT,CASSTGLAGVETGELFF,TRBJ2-2,-,TRBD2,TRBV5-1
TGTGCCAGCAGCAGATCAGGTGAAAAACTGTTTTTT,CASSRSGEKLFF,TRBJ1-4,-,-,TRBV28
TGCGCCAGCAGCTTGGCAGCGTCCACAGATACGCAGTATTTT,CASSLAASTDTQYF,TRBJ2-3,-,-,TRBV5-1
TGTGCCAGCACCCCGGTCCTGGAGACCCAGTACTTC,CASTPVLETQYF,TRBJ2-5,once,-,TRBV7-9
TGCGCCAGCAGCCCCCACCCAAAAAATACGCAGTATTTT,CASSPHPKNTQYF,TRBJ2-3,-,-,TRBV4-3
TGTGCCAGCAGCTTAAACGGGAGGACCTACAATGAGCAGTTCTTC,CASSLNGRTYNEQFF,TRBJ2-1,-,TRBD2,TRBV7-2
TGTGCCAGCAGCGCATCCCTACTGCCGGGGGGGAGCACAGATACGCAGTATTTT,CASSASLLPGGSTDTQYF,TRBJ2-3,-,TRBD2,TRBV9
TGTGCCAGCAGCGTCACTAGCGGACCCTACGAGCAGTACTTC,CASSVTSGPYEQYF,TRBJ2-7,-,TRBD2,TRBV7-4
TGTGCCAGCACCCCCGGGAAGAACACCGGGGAGCTGTTTTTT,CASTPGKNTGELFF,TRBJ2-2,-,-,TRBV25-1
TGCGCCAGCAGCCCGGGACTAGCGGCCTACAATGAGCAGTTCTTC,CASSPGLAAYNEQFF,TRBJ2-1,-,TRBD2,TRBV5-1
TGTGCCAGCAGTGAGACTAGAAATAAGTTCTTC,CASSETRNKFF,TRBJ2-1,-,-,TRBV2
TGCGCCAGCAGCTTGGTGCCCTCCGCCTCGGCGCCAGGAGAGACCCAGTACTTC,CASSLVPSASAPGETQYF,TRBJ2-5,-,-,TRBV5-1
TGTGCCACCAGCGGGACAGGGAACACTGAAGCTTTCTTT,CATSGTGNTEAFF,TRBJ1-1,-,TRBD1,TRBV15
TGTGCCAGTAGTATAGATACGGGGGTCCGGCAGCCCCAGCATTTT,CASSIDTGVRQPQHF,TRBJ1-5,-,-,TRBV19
TGTGCCTGGACTCAGGGGGCGCGGGAGCAGTACTTC,CAWTQGAREQYF,TRBJ2-7,-,TRBD1,TRBV30
TGTGCCAGCAGCGGAGCGGGTGGCAATCAGCCCCAGCATTTT,CASSGAGGNQPQHF,TRBJ1-5,-,-,TRBV2
TGTGCCAGCAGTTCCTCCCGTCGCCTAGCTGGAAACACCATATATTTT,CASSSSRRLAGNTIYF,TRBJ1-3,-,-,TRBV27
TGTGCCAGCAGTGACCACTGGGGGACCGGGGAGCTGTTTTTT,CASSDHWGTGELFF,TRBJ2-2,-,-,TRBV6-4
TGCAGCGCTAAGGAGCAGGGTCCCGCAGGACCCCTCCACTTT,CSAKEQGPAGPLHF,TRBJ1-6,once,-,TRBV29-1
TGTGCCAGCAGTTCCGCCGGGACTAGGTTCCACGAGCAGTACTTC,CASSSAGTRFHEQYF,TRBJ2-7,-,TRBD2,TRBV28
TGTGCCAGCAGTTCCCCTGGACAGGGGGCTAATGGCTACACCTTC,CASSSPGQGANGYTF,TRBJ1-2,-,TRBD1,TRBV28
TGTGCCAGCAGCTTGGAAGGGACTACAGATACGCAGTATTTT,CASSLEGTTDTQYF,TRBJ2-3,-,-,TRBV5-6
TGTGCCAGTAGTCCACGGGCTAGCGGGAGTAACTACACCGGGGAGCTGTTTTTT,CASSPRASGSNYTGELFF,TRBJ2-2,-,TRBD2,TRBV19
TGTGCCAGCAGTTTATCCGGGACAGGGGGCCTCTATGGCTACACCTTC,CASSLSGTGGLYGYTF,TRBJ1-2,-,TRBD1,TRBV28
TGCGCCAGCAGCCCCGGGGGGACAGGGCGCGGGGCCAACGTCCTGACTTTC,CASSPGGTGRGANVLTF,TRBJ2-6,-,TRBD1,TRBV5-1
TGCGCCAGCAGCTCCGGGACAGGTTACTCTTCCTCTGGGGCCAACGTCCTGACTTTC,CASSSGTGYSSSGANVLTF,TRBJ2-6,-,TRBD1,TRBV5-1
TGCACCAGCACACTCTCAACCCGGACGCAGTCCAATGAGCAGTTCTTC,CTSTLSTRTQSNEQFF,TRBJ2-1,-,-,TRBV1
TGTGCCAGTAGTATCGGGCGCCGCCAGGCCACTGAAGCTTTCTTT,CASSIGRRQATEAFF,TRBJ1-1,-,-,TRBV19